The T cell receptor beta chain under discussion was sequenced for a study of T cell repertoires in aging, cancer and after chemotherapy. Rearranged V-D-J TRB sequences were amplified with a mixed TRB-A/B primer pool. TCRdb used MiXCR to reprocess the multiplex PCR reads, holding one entry per CDR3 protein. The sample carries around 5,100 distinct CDR3 sequences, roughly 26% recorded once. TCR beta rearrangements were amplified from peripheral blood genomic DNA. With 3 bases removed from V and 1 base from J, the gap between germline ends came to 6 bases. CDR1 and CDR2 from the germline V gene are LNHDA and SQIVND (reference sequence). The CDR3 sequence is 13 residues long.

The rearrangement links TRBV19 to TRBJ1-1; D is undetermined. Sequenced: blood. This clonotype originated in a human donor with a solid tumor. The CDR3 DNA reads as TGTGCCAGTAGTATTAGAGAGAACACTGAAGCTTTCTTT. Amino acid sequence: CASSIRENTEAFF.